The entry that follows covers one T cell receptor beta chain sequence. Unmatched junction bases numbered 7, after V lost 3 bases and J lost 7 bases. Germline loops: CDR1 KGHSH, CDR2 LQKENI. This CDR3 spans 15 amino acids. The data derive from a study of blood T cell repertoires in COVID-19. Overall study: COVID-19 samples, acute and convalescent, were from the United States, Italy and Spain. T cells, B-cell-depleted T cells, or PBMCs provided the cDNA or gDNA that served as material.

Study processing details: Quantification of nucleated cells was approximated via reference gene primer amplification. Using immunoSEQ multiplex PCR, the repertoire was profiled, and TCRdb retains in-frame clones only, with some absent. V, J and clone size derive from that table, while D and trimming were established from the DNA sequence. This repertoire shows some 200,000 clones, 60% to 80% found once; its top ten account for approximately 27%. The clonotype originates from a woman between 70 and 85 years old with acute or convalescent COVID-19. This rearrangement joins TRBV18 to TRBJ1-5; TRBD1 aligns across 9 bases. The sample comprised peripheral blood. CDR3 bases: TGTGCCAGCTCACCGGGACAGGGAATGAAACAGCCCCAGCATTTT. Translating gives CASSPGQGMKQPQHF. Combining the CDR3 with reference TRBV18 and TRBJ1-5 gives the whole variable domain NAGVMQNPRHLVRRRGQEARLRCSPMKGHSHVYWYRQLPEEGLKFMVYLQKENIIDESGMPKERFSAEFPKEGPSILRIQQVVRGDSAAYFCASSPGQGMKQPQHFGDGTRLSIL.